The 28 T cell receptor beta chains reported below all come from one sample, sequenced in a study of T cell responses to AZD1222 COVID-19 vaccine. Sequenced by immunoSEQ multiplex PCR; TCRdb stores in-frame clones only, minus some. The repertoire holds roughly 80,000 clones, around 93% seen once, with roughly 8% in the top ten. The specimen was peripheral blood, collected 28 days after the second AZD1222 dose. The receptors originated from an adult who received the AZD1222 COVID-19 vaccine.

The gene calls are TRBV3-1 (or the pseudogene TRBV3-2) and TRBJ2-5, with a tentative D call TRBD1 (5 bases). The CDR3 runs to 14 residues. The germline CDR1 and CDR2 sequences are LGHDT and YNNKEL (reference sequence). The V gene lost 0 bases and the J gene lost 6 bases, with 11 bases spanning the gap. The CDR3 is CASSQDRVVKTQYF. The CDR3 region has the DNA TGTGCCAGCAGCCAAGACAGGGTGGTAAAGACCCAGTACTTC.

DNA for the CDR3: TGTGCCAGCAGTGAATCGCTGGGGGGCTACACCTTC. This translates into CASSESLGGYTF. V is TRBV25-1 and J is TRBJ1-2; D call uncertain. Germline V gives CDR1 MGHDK, CDR2 SYGVNS. The V gene lost 1 base and the J gene lost 8 bases, with 8 bases spanning the gap. The CDR3 covers 12 residues.

The chain combines TRBV19 with TRBJ1-5; possibly TRBD1 for D (6 bases). Trimming cost V 3 bases and J 1 base, with 16 bases left between them. This CDR3 contains 17 residues. The germline CDR1 and CDR2 sequences are LNHDA and SQIVND (reference sequence). CDR3 sequence reads: CASSIREWGASNQPQHF. CDR3 nucleotide sequence: TGTGCCAGTAGTATTAGGGAGTGGGGGGCGAGCAATCAGCCCCAGCATTTT.

The chain joins TRBV9 to TRBJ2-2; 7 bases align to TRBD2. V lost 0 bases to trimming and J lost 1 base; unmatched junction nucleotides: 15. The germline gives CDR1 SGDLS, CDR2 YYNGEE. The CDR3 runs 20 residues. The DNA of the CDR3 is TGTGCCAGCAGCGTAGGATCGTGGGCGGGAGCAATGAAGAACACCGGGGAGCTGTTTTTT. Translating gives CASSVGSWAGAMKNTGELFF.

J is TRBJ2-4 and V is TRBV18, with D possibly TRBD2 on 5 matching bases. CDR3 length: 13 residues. Germline-derived CDR1 and CDR2 are KGHSH and LQKENI. Trimming cost V 3 bases and J 8 bases, with 11 bases left between them. The CDR3 DNA follows: TGTGCCAGCTCACCTATGGACTCTGACATTCAGTACTTC. It yields the protein CASSPMDSDIQYF.

The chain joins TRBV19 to TRBJ1-1; weak D call: TRBD1 (5 bases). V lost 1 base and J 0 bases, leaving 12 bases between the germline ends. Germline-derived CDR1 and CDR2 are LNHDA and SQIVND (reference sequence). The CDR3 is 16 amino acids. CDR3 in DNA: TGTGCCAGTAGTATAGGGCCCCACAGGCTGAACACTGAAGCTTTCTTT. The encoded protein is CASSIGPHRLNTEAFF.

This chain uses TRBV3-1 (or the pseudogene TRBV3-2) with TRBJ2-3; D is uncertain. From germline, CDR1 is LGHDT and CDR2 YNNKEL (reference sequence). The CDR3 contains 12 residues. V gave up 3 bases and J gave up 7 bases, with 8 bases separating them. The CDR3 bases are TGTGCCAGCAGCCAGAGCACTAATACGCAGTATTTT. Translating it yields CASSQSTNTQYF.

V and J are TRBV5-4 and TRBJ2-3, with 9 bases aligning to TRBD2. Germline loops: CDR1 SGHNT, CDR2 YYREEE (reference sequence). Germline trimming cut 0 bases from V and 5 bases from J; bases unmatched to any gene: 4. The CDR3 sequence is 15 residues long. The CDR3 DNA follows: TGTGCCAGCAGCTTGGAGAGTAGCGGGAGAGATACGCAGTATTTT. The encoded protein is CASSLESSGRDTQYF.

This chain joins TRBV3-1 (or the pseudogene TRBV3-2) and TRBJ2-1, with D unclear. The V gene lost 0 bases and the J gene lost 5 bases, with 11 bases spanning the gap. Germline V gene data show CDR1 as LGHDT and CDR2 as YNNKEL (reference sequence). The CDR3 extends over 15 amino acids. CDR3 DNA: TGTGCCAGCAGCCAAGAAATTAGCCCAAACAATGAGCAGTTCTTC. This gives the protein CASSQEISPNNEQFF.

CDR3 in DNA: TGTGCCAGCAGTCTGGACAGGATCTACGAGCAGTACTTC. Residues: CASSLDRIYEQYF. The V call is TRBV6-5, the J call TRBJ2-7; TRBD1 matches at 7 bases. Germline V gene lookup returns CDR1 MNHEY and CDR2 SVGAGI. The CDR3 extends over 13 amino acids. V lost 5 bases to trimming and J lost 3 bases; unmatched junction nucleotides: 4.

This clone was recorded once. Here the CDR3 reads CAISDGGLGYEQYF. The CDR3 DNA reads TGTGCCATCAGCGATGGGGGATTGGGCTACGAGCAGTACTTC. This chain connects TRBV10-3 to TRBJ2-7; perhaps D is TRBD1 or TRBD2 (5 bases each). The V and J ends lost 6 bases and 3 bases respectively, with 15 bases between them. The CDR3 length is 14 residues. CDR1 is ENHRY and CDR2 is SYGVKD in the germline V gene.

V usage is TRBV29-1 and J usage is TRBJ2-7, with D possibly called TRBD1 or TRBD2 (5 bases each). The V end lost 8 bases, the J end lost 3 bases, and 17 bases lay between the germline ends. Germline V gene data show CDR1 as SQVTM and CDR2 as ANQGSEA. CDR3 size: 13 residues. This chain's CDR3 is CSSPGQGCYEQYF. DNA of the CDR3: TGCAGCTCCCCGGGGCAGGGATGCTACGAGCAGTACTTC.

This clone was detected only once. The gene calls are TRBV7-2 and TRBJ2-3; 12 positions match TRBD2. In germline, CDR1 is SGHTA, CDR2 FQGNSA. This CDR3 region has 16 residues. V gave up 5 bases and J gave up 8 bases; unmatched junction bases: 11. CDR3: CASSLLAGGLTGTQYF. CDR3 in DNA: TGTGCCAGCAGCCTACTAGCGGGGGGTCTCACGGGTACGCAGTATTTT.

The genes are TRBV6-2 or TRBV6-3 and TRBJ1-3, with D hard to call. The CDR3 is made up of 16 amino acids. Germline CDR1 MNHEY, CDR2 SVGEGT. Between the trimmed V and J ends, which lost 2 bases and 4 bases, there was a span of 15 bases. This CDR3 is CASSYIQSTVGNTIYF. Here the CDR3 DNA reads TGTGCCAGCAGTTACATACAGAGCACCGTGGGAAACACCATATATTTT.

V is TRBV5-1 and J is TRBJ2-7; D possibly corresponds to TRBD1 (5 bases). Trimming took 4 bases from V and 2 from J, leaving 16 bases between them. The CDR3 is made up of 15 amino acids. Germline loops: CDR1 SGHRS, CDR2 YFSETQ. The CDR3 loop reads CASSASQGRPYEQYF. Written as DNA, the CDR3 is TGCGCCAGCAGCGCCTCCCAGGGCAGGCCCTACGAGCAGTACTTC.

As to this clone: One end of the junction does not line up with germline, which may come from a read error. The rearrangement links TRBV7-9 to TRBJ1-1; D is unclear. CDR3 length equals 14 residues. Germline values: CDR1 SEHNR, CDR2 FQNEAQ (reference sequence). CDR3 coding DNA: TGTGCCAGCAGCCTAGCGGTTACTAACACTGAAGCTTTCTTT. Translation: CASSLAVTNTEAFF.

Notes on this clone: This CDR3 is also generated by other DNA sequences in the sample. The V gene is TRBV28, the J gene TRBJ2-1, with 8 bases fitting TRBD2. The CDR3 is 15 amino acids. V trimming: 2 bases; J trimming: 1 base; junction bases outside the gene matches: 1. CDR1 and CDR2 from the germline V gene are MDHEN and SYDVKM. The CDR3 nucleotides are TGTGCCAGCAGTTTAAGCGGGAGTTCCTACAATGAGCAGTTCTTC. This sequence encodes CASSLSGSSYNEQFF.

The chain employs TRBV6-6 and TRBJ1-2; D call uncertain. The CDR3 covers 15 residues. Germline CDR1 MNHNY, CDR2 SVGAGI (reference sequence). The V end lost 0 bases, the J end lost 8 bases, and 16 bases lay between the germline ends. The CDR3 sequence is CASSYSLDYGRGYTF. The CDR3 DNA reads as TGTGCCAGCAGTTACTCCCTGGACTATGGTAGAGGCTACACCTTC.

The rearrangement joins TRBV13 to TRBJ2-4; TRBD1 matches at 9 bases. CDR3 length equals 16 residues. Germline-derived CDR1 and CDR2 are PRHDT and FYEKMQ (reference sequence). With 4 bases clipped from V and 1 base from J, the junction kept 5 bases outside the gene matches. The CDR3: CASSSGQGSAKNIQYF. The CDR3 bases are TGTGCCAGCAGCTCAGGACAGGGGTCTGCCAAAAACATTCAGTACTTC.

CDR3 region: CASSNTKDRWKDGYTF. The CDR3 DNA follows: TGTGCCAGCAGCAATACTAAGGACAGGTGGAAGGATGGCTACACCTTC. The chain couples TRBV7-2 to TRBJ1-2, with 7 bases fitting TRBD1. The CDR3 has 16 residues. Losses at the gene ends were 5 bases for V and 6 bases for J; bases not matched to a gene: 15. Germline V gives CDR1 SGHTA, CDR2 FQGNSA.

In its sample, this clone was seen a few times. V is TRBV7-2 and J is TRBJ2-3, with a weak D call TRBD2 (6 bases). CDR3 size: 15 residues. Germline V gives CDR1 SGHTA, CDR2 FQGNSA. The V gene lost 1 base and the J gene lost 6 bases, with 14 bases spanning the gap. CDR3 bases: TGTGCCAGCAGCTTAGTGGTGACTAGTTCGGATACGCAGTATTTT. It codes for CASSLVVTSSDTQYF.

This sequence joins TRBV5-1 and TRBJ1-1; possible D gene TRBD1, 5 bases. The germline CDR1 and CDR2 sequences are SGHRS and YFSETQ. V was pared by 5 bases and J by 0 bases, with 14 bases between. The CDR3 runs 15 residues. CDR3 bases: TGCGCCAGCAGGAAGGAGGGACCAATGAACACTGAAGCTTTCTTT. Protein: CASRKEGPMNTEAFF.

The gene calls are TRBV5-1 and TRBJ1-4; tentative D call: TRBD1 (6 bases). Trimming removed 4 bases from V and 8 bases from J, with 15 bases in between. Germline V lookup: CDR1 SGHRS, CDR2 YFSETQ. The CDR3 runs 14 residues. The CDR3 is CASSPTGSEEKLFF. CDR3 in DNA: TGCGCCAGCAGCCCGACAGGATCAGAAGAAAAACTGTTTTTT.

The chain combines TRBV6-5 with TRBJ1-4, with D tentatively TRBD1 (6 bases). The CDR3 consists of 15 residues. V was shortened by 6 bases and J by 2 bases, with 13 bases between the two germline ends. CDR1 and CDR2 (germline): MNHEY, SVGAGI. This CDR3 is CASRGGAFTNEKLFF. The CDR3 DNA reads TGTGCCAGCAGGGGGGGGGCCTTCACTAATGAAAAACTGTTTTTT.

This clone occurred a few times. The rearrangement links TRBV18 to TRBJ2-7; D unresolved. Germline CDR1 is KGHSH and CDR2 is LQKENI. This CDR3 is 13 amino acids long. Trimming cost V 0 bases and J 0 bases, with 3 bases left between them. The CDR3 reads CASSPPTSYEQYF. The CDR3 coding sequence is TGTGCCAGCTCACCACCAACCTCCTACGAGCAGTACTTC. Using reference TRBV18 and TRBJ2-7 for the parts outside the CDR3, the full variable domain is NAGVMQNPRHLVRRRGQEARLRCSPMKGHSHVYWYRQLPEEGLKFMVYLQKENIIDESGMPKERFSAEFPKEGPSILRIQQVVRGDSAAYFCASSPPTSYEQYFGPGTRLTVT.

The chain combines TRBV19 with TRBJ1-5; D not resolved. The CDR3 is 13 amino acids. Deletions cut 7 bases from V and 3 bases from J, with 10 bases between. Germline V gives CDR1 LNHDA, CDR2 SQIVND (reference sequence). The CDR3 DNA follows: TGTGCCAGTAAGGGTAGAGTCAATCAGCCCCAGCATTTT. Protein: CASKGRVNQPQHF.

J is TRBJ1-6 and V is TRBV7-9, with TRBD1 matching 9 bases. The CDR3 contains 14 residues. CDR1 and CDR2 from the germline V gene are SEHNR and FQNEAQ (reference sequence). The junction had 3 bases not matched to a gene; V was cut back by 5 bases and J by 7 bases. The CDR3: CASSGGQGNSPLHF. CDR3 coding DNA: TGTGCCAGCAGCGGCGGACAGGGGAATTCACCCCTCCACTTT.

The V and J genes are TRBV7-9 and TRBJ2-7; 9 nucleotides agree with TRBD1. Unmatched junction bases numbered 9, after V lost 4 bases and J lost 5 bases. This CDR3 region has 15 residues. Per germline, CDR1 SEHNR and CDR2 FQNEAQ (reference sequence). The CDR3 nucleotides are TGTGCCAGCAGCTCAAAGACAGGGGGGTTCCACGAGCAGTACTTC. Its protein is CASSSKTGGFHEQYF.